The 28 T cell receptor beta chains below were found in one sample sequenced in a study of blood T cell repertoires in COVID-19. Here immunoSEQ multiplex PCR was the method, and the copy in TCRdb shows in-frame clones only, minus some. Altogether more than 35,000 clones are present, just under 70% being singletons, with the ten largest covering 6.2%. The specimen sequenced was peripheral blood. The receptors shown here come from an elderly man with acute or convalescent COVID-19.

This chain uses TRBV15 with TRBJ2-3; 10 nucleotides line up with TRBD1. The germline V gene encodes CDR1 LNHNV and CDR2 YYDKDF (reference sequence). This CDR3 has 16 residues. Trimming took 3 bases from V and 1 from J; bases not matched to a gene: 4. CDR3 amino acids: CATSSAGTGGTDTQYF. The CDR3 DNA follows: TGTGCCACCAGCAGTGCCGGGACAGGGGGCACAGATACGCAGTATTTT.

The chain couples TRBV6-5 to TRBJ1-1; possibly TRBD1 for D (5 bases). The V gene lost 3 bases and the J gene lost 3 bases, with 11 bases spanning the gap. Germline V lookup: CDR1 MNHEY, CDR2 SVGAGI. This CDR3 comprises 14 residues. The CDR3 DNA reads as TGTGCCAGCAGTTATAGACAGCGGGACACTGAAGCTTTCTTT. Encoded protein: CASSYRQRDTEAFF.

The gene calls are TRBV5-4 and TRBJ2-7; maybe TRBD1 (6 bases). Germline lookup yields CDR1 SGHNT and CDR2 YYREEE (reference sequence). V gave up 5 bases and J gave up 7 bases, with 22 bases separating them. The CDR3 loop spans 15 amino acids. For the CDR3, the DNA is TGTGCCAGCAGAAACCAGGGGAACCGGTGGGAAGAGCAGTACTTC. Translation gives CASRNQGNRWEEQYF.

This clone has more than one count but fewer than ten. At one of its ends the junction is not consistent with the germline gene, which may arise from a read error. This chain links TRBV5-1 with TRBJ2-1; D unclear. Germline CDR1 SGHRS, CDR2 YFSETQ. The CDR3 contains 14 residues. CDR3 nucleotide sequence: TGCGCCAGCTCAAGCGCAGTCTCCGACAATGAGCAGTTCTTC. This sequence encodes CASSSAVSDNEQFF.

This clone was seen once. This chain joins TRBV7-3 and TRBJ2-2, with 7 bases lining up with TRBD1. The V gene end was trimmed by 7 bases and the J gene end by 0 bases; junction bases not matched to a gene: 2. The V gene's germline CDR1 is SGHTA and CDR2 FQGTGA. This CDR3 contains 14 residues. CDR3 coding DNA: TGTGCCAGCAAGGGGACAGCGAACACCGGGGAGCTGTTTTTT. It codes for CASKGTANTGELFF.

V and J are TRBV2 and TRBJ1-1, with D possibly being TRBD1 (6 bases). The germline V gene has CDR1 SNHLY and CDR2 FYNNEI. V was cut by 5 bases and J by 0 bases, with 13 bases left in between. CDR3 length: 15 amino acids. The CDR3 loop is CASSKRTALNTEAFF. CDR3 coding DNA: TGTGCCAGCAGTAAGCGGACAGCTTTGAACACTGAAGCTTTCTTT. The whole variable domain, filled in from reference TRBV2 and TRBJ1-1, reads EPEVTQTPSHQVTQMGQEVILRCVPISNHLYFYWYRQILGQKVEFLVSFYNNEISEKSEIFDDQFSVERPDGSNFTLKIRSTKLEDSAMYFCASSKRTALNTEAFFGQGTRLTVV.

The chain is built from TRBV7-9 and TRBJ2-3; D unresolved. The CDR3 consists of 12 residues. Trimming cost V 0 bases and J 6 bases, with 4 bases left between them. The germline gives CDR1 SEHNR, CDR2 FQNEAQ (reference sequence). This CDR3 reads CASSLASDTQYF. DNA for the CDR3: TGTGCCAGCAGCTTAGCATCGGATACGCAGTATTTT.

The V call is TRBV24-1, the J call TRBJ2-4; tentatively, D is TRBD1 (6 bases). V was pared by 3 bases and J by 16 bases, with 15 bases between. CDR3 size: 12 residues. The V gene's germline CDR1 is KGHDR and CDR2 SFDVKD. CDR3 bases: TGTGCCACCAGTGATCGAGTCGGACAGTTTTACTTC. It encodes CATSDRVGQFYF.

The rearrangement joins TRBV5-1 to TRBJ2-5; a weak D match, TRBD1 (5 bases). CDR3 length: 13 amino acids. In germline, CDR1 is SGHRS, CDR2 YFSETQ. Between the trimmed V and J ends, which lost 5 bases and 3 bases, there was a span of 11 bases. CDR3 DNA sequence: TGCGCCAGCAGTCCTTCAGGGAAAGAGACCCAGTACTTC. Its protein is CASSPSGKETQYF.

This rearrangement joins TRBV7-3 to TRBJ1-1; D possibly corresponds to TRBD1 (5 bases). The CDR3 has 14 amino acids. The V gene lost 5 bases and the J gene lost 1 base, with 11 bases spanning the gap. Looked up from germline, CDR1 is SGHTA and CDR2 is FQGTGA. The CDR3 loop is CASSLGRGNTEAFF. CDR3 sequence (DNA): TGTGCCAGCAGCCTTGGAAGGGGGAACACTGAAGCTTTCTTT.

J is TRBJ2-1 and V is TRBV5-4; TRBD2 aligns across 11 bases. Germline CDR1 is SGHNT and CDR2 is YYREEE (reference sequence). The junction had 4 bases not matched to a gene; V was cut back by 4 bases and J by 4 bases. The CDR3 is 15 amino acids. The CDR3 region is CASSLSGGAYNEQFF. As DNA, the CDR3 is TGTGCCAGCAGCCTTAGCGGGGGGGCTTACAATGAGCAGTTCTTC.

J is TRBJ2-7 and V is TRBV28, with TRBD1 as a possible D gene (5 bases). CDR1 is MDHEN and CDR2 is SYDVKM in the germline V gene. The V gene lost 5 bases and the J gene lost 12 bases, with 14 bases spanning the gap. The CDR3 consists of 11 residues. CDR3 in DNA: TGTGCCAGCAGTATCCTAGGGGATCGGTACTTC. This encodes CASSILGDRYF.

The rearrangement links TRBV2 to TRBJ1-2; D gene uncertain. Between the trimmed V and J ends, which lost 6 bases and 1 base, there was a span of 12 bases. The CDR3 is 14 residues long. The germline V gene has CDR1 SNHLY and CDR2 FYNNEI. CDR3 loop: CASRFDSHNYGYTF. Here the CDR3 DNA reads TGTGCCAGCAGGTTCGACTCCCATAACTATGGCTACACCTTC.

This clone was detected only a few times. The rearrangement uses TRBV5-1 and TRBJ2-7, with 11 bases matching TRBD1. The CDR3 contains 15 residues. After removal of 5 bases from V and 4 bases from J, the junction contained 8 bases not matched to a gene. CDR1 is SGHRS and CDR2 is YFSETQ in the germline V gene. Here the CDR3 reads CASRYAGTGGYEQYF. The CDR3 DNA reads TGCGCCAGCAGATACGCCGGGACAGGGGGTTACGAGCAGTACTTC. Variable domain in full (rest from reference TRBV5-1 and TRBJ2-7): KAGVTQTPRYLIKTRGQQVTLSCSPISGHRSVSWYQQTPGQGLQFLFEYFSETQRNKGNFPGRFSGRQFSNSRSEMNVSTLELGDSALYLCASRYAGTGGYEQYFGPGTRLTVT.

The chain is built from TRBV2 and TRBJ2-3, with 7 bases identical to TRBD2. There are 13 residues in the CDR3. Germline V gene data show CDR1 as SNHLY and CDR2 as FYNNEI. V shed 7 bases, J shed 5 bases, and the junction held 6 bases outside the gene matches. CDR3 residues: CASNPSGRDTQYF. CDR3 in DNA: TGTGCCAGCAATCCTAGCGGCAGAGATACGCAGTATTTT.

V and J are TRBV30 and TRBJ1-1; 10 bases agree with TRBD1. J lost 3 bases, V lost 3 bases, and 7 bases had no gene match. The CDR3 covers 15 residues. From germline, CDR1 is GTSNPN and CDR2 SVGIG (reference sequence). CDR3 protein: CAWRRMTGGDTEAFF. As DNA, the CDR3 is TGTGCCTGGAGACGAATGACAGGGGGCGACACTGAAGCTTTCTTT.

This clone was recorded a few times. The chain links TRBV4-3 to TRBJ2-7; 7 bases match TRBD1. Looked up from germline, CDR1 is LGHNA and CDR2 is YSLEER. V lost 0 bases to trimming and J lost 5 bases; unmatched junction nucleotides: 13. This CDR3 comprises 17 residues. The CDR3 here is CASSQEWRTGVVHEQYF. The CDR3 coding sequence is TGCGCCAGCAGCCAAGAGTGGAGAACAGGGGTTGTCCACGAGCAGTACTTC.

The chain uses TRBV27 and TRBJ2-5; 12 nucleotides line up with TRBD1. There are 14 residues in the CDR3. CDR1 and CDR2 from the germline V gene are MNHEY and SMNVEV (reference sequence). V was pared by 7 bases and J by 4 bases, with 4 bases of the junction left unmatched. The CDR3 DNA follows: TGTGCCAGCAAGGGACAGGGGGCCGGAGAGACCCAGTACTTC. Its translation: CASKGQGAGETQYF.

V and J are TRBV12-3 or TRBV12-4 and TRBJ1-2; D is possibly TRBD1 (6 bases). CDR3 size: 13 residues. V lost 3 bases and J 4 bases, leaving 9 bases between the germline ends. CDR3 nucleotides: TGTGCCAGCAGTTTCGGGGACATCTATGGCTACACCTTC. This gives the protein CASSFGDIYGYTF.

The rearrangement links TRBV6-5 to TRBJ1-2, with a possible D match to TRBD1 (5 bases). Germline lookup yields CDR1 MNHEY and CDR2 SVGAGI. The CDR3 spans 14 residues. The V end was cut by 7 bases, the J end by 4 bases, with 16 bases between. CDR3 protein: CASTTVGGGYGYTF. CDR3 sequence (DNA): TGTGCCAGCACCACCGTGGGGGGAGGCTATGGCTACACCTTC.

The CDR3 bases are TGTGCCAGCAGCTTGCCCAGTATCCAAGAGACCCAGTACTTC. This sequence encodes CASSLPSIQETQYF. This chain joins TRBV5-4 and TRBJ2-5; D ambiguous. The germline CDR1 and CDR2 sequences are SGHNT and YYREEE (reference sequence). The CDR3 extends over 14 amino acids. V dropped 1 base and J dropped 1 base, with 8 bases sitting between them.

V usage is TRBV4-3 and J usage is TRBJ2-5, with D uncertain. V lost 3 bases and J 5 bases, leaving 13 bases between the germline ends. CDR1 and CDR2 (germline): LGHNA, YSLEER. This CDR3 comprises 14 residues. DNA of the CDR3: TGCGCCAGCAGCCAGAGTCTTTTCAGGGAGACCCAGTACTTC. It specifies CASSQSLFRETQYF.

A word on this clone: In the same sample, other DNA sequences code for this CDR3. In DNA, the CDR3 is TGTGCCAGCAGCTTGGCGGGGGTGAGGCAGCCCCAGCATTTT. Residues: CASSLAGVRQPQHF. The chain links TRBV5-6 to TRBJ1-5, with a tentative D call TRBD1 (5 bases). Germline V gene sequence: CDR1 SGHDT, CDR2 YYEEEE. The CDR3 sequence is 14 residues long. Trimming pared 0 bases from V and 7 bases from J, leaving 11 bases between.

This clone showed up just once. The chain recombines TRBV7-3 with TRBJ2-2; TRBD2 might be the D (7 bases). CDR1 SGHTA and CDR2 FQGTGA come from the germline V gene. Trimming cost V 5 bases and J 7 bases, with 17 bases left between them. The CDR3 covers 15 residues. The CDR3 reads CASSGGGGDHGELFF. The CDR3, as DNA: TGTGCCAGCAGCGGAGGAGGGGGGGACCACGGGGAGCTGTTTTTT.

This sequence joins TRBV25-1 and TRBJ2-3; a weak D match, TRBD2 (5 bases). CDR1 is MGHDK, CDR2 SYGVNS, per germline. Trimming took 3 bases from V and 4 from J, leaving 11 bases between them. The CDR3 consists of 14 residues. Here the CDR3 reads CASSEASGPDTQYF. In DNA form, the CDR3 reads TGTGCCAGCAGTGAGGCCAGCGGACCAGATACGCAGTATTTT.

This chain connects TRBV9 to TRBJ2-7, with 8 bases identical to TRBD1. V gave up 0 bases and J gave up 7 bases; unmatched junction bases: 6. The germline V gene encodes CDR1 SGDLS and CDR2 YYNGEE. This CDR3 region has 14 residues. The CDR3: CASSVETGGGEQYF. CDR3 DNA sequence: TGTGCCAGCAGCGTAGAAACAGGGGGAGGTGAGCAGTACTTC.

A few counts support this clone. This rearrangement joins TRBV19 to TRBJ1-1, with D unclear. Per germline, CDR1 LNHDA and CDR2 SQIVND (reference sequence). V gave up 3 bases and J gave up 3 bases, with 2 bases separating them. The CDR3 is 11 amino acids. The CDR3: CASSIYTEAFF. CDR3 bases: TGTGCCAGTAGTATCTACACTGAAGCTTTCTTT.

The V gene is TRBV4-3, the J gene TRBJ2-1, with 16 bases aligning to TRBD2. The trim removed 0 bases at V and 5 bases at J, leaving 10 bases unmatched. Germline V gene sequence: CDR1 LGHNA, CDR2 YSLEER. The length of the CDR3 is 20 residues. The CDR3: CASSQDWGLAGGGFNNEQFF. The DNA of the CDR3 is TGCGCCAGCAGCCAAGATTGGGGACTAGCGGGAGGGGGATTTAACAATGAGCAGTTCTTC.